This T cell receptor beta chain was retrieved from a study of OX40 agonist ivuxolimab in advanced cancers. Study information: At doses from 0.01 to 10 mg/kg, patients were given intravenous ivuxolimab every 2 weeks. A partial response was reached by three patients: one with hepatocellular carcinoma and two with cutaneous melanoma.

This table comes from immunoSEQ multiplex PCR, and its TCRdb copy is limited to in-frame clones, with some not included. The sample holds 150,000 to 180,000 clones, 85% to 95% seen once. Germline V lookup: CDR1 SGHDT, CDR2 YYEEEE. The CDR3 has 15 amino acids. V was shortened by 4 bases and J by 5 bases, with 15 bases between the two germline ends. Patients were ineligible given autoimmune disease history or systemic immunosuppression. The clonotype was recovered from an adult with an advanced solid tumor such as melanoma, head and neck, liver or kidney cancer. Sequenced material: CD4+ or CD8+ T cells sorted from blood, taken in a trial of the OX40 agonist ivuxolimab. The chain recombines TRBV5-6 with TRBJ1-4; possibly TRBD1 for D (6 bases). The chain's CDR3 is CASSAAGEGNEKLFF. The CDR3, as DNA: TGTGCCAGCAGCGCCGCAGGGGAGGGGAATGAAAAACTGTTTTTT.